This TCR beta chain derives from a study of blood T cell repertoires in COVID-19. The CDR3 extends over 13 amino acids. Trimming took 3 bases from V and 6 from J, leaving 12 bases between them. Germline values: CDR1 DFQATT, CDR2 SNEGSKA (reference sequence). Methods used by the authors: Estimation of nucleated cell counts relied on the amplification of reference gene primers. The repertoire was sequenced with immunoSEQ multiplex PCR; TCRdb's copy has only in-frame clones and lacks some. V and J calls and clone size come straight from that table; D and trimming were deduced from the DNA. The repertoire holds roughly 270,000 clones, with approximately 88% as singletons.

Sequenced sample: peripheral blood. The receptor was isolated from a man aged 18 to 30 with active or convalescent COVID-19. V and J are TRBV20-1 and TRBJ1-5, with D unclear. The CDR3: CSASPPGVQPQHF. Here the CDR3 DNA reads TGCAGTGCTAGTCCGCCCGGGGTTCAGCCCCAGCATTTT.